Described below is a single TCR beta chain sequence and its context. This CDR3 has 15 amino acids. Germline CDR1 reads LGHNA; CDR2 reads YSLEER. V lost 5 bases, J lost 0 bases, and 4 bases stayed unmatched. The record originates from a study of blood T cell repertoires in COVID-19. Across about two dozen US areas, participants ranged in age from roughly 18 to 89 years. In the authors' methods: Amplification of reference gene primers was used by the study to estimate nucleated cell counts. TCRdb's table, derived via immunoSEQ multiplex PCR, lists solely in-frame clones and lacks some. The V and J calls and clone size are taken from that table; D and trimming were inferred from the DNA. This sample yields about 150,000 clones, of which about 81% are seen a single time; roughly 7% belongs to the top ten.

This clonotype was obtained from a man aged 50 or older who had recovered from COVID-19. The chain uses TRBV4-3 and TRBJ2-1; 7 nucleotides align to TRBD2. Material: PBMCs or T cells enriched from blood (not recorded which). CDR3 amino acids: CASSFGGSSYNEQFF. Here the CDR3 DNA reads TGCGCCAGCAGCTTCGGGGGGAGCTCCTACAATGAGCAGTTCTTC.